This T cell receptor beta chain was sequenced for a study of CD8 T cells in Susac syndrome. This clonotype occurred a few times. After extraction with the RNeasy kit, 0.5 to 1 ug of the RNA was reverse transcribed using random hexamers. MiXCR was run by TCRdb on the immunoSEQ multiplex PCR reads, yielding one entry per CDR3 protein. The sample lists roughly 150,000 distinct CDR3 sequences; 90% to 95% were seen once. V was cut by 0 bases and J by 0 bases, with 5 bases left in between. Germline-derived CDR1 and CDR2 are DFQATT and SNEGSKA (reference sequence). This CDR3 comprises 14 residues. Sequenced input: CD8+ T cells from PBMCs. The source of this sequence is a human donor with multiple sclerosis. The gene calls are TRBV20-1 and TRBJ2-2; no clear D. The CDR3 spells CSARDRSNTGELFF. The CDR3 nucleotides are TGCAGTGCTAGAGACAGGTCGAACACCGGGGAGCTGTTTTTT.